This T cell receptor beta chain was captured by sequencing in a study of technical replicates of blood from several donors. The assay was immunoSEQ multiplex PCR, and TCRdb's table has in-frame clones only and misses some. The profile shows more than 75,000 clones, roughly 93% of them singletons. J gave up 6 bases and V 4 bases, and 5 bases lay outside the gene matches. This CDR3 has 14 residues. The germline gives CDR1 MRHNA, CDR2 SNTAGT. The chain is built from TRBV6-4 and TRBJ2-1; 8 bases map to TRBD2. This receptor was obtained from a human donor in good health. Material: T cells isolated from PBMCs. The CDR3 nucleotides read TGTGCCAGCAGTGTTAGCGGGGCCCCCAATGAGCAGTTCTTC. The encoded protein is CASSVSGAPNEQFF.